The source of this T cell receptor (beta chain) is a study of T cell repertoires in cytomegalovirus infection. Overall study: Newly reported HLA-C-restricted and thoroughly characterized HLA-B-restricted CMV epitopes were employed. Public TCR beta signatures were indicative of both CMV infection and a matching HLA type. Study results and limitations: HLA-C-restricted TCR beta clonotypes specific for CMV led the ex vivo response. CMV carriers having the relevant HLA were flagged by cumulative public TCR beta family frequency.

V lost 0 bases and J 2 bases, leaving 16 bases between the germline ends. The CDR3 consists of 17 residues. Germline V gives CDR1 MGHRA, CDR2 YSYEKL. This clonotype has just a few counts. What it recognizes is unknown. One entry per CDR3 protein, called by TCRdb with MiXCR from the reads. The profile shows fewer than 650,000 distinct CDR3 sequences, approximately 40% of them singletons. This clonotype was obtained from a human donor in good health (CMV status not recorded). Some clones in this sample may be carry-over from other donors' samples. J is TRBJ2-5 and V is TRBV4-1; D perhaps matches TRBD2 (6 bases). The sample consisted of cultured PBMCs, taken from culture after CMV antigen stimulation. The CDR3 bases are TGCGCCAGCAGCCAAGACGCGGGGAGATGGCGACAAGAGACCCAGTACTTC. This gives the protein CASSQDAGRWRQETQYF.